This T cell receptor (beta chain) is from a study of spatial heterogeneity in lung cancer (dated by TCRdb to about 2019). Concerning the study at large: Donors were about 70 patients with early-stage, untreated non-small cell lung cancer from the lung TRACERx cohort. Follow-up PBMC samples were sequenced whenever available, with the median time to follow-up being two to three years after resection. Beta-chain transcripts were consistently detected in greater numbers than alpha-chain transcripts, which likely reflected higher beta-chain transcript abundance. In the raw uncorrected reads, each unique combination of TCR and UMI appeared on average more than ten times. TCR alpha and beta repertoires were quantitatively compared across multiple tumor regions, matched nontumor lung and blood in non-small cell lung cancer. TCR repertoire features were related to nonsynonymous mutation counts determined by whole-exome sequencing of tumor tissue. At surgery, hundreds of tumor regions, around 68 matched nontumor lung samples and 56 PBMC samples were TCR-sequenced for both alpha and beta chains. The investigation overall reported the following: Comparisons of baseline and follow-up blood repertoires included only around 14 patients. Ubiquitous expanded tumor TCRs were detected in blood more often at tumor resection than at routine follow-up. Confirming at a functional level the hypothesis that regional TCRs recognize regional mutations was considered to require additional single-cell paired TCR alpha and beta sequencing.

This clonotype was detected many times. The antigen it recognizes is unknown. Within one base of it there is no much larger clone, and no base qualities were kept. The method behind the library was 5' RACE. The instrument given in TCRdb is NextSeq 500. The TCR library protocol attached a unique molecular identifier to each TCR cDNA molecule to allow correction of PCR and sequencing errors. The authors' pipeline ran thus. TCR identification, UMI-based error correction and CDR3 extraction were performed with Decombinator tools. Expanded TCRs were defined as those above a frequency of 2 per 1,000, corresponding to the top 1% of the tumor frequency distribution. Renyi diversity was calculated using the R vegan package after each repertoire was subsampled 100 times to 5,000 TCRs. CDR3 similarity networks were constructed using string-kernel similarity of amino acid triplets, with links drawn between CDR3s whose pairwise similarity was above 0.82. TCRdb passed the public sequencing reads through fastp at Q25 and MiXCR, retaining productive beta sequences. Rows are unified per CDR3 protein, each entry keeping the most common DNA and genes. TCRdb's processing, not the study's, gives the V and J calls here. The sample includes about 52,000 distinct CDR3 sequences, with 7.4% observed a single time. The ten top clones hold around 36% of the sample.

A distance of 9 bases separates the germline ends of V and J, which lose 5 bases and 5 bases respectively. From the cysteine up to the phenylalanine, the CDR3 has a length of 13 residues. The entry retains the CDR3 DNA only, 39 bases that are in frame from base 1. Per the germline V gene, SGHTA is the CDR1 and FQGNSA is the CDR2. The sample's time point, from its label and the paper: blood at routine non-recurrence follow-up after resection. Without any cell sorting, TCR sequencing was performed on whole RNA extracted either from tumor and nontumor lung tissue or from cryopreserved PBMC samples. Only patients with enough RNA available from two or more tumor regions were chosen for TCR sequencing.

Sample: PBMCs, taken at follow-up. The chain employs TRBV7-2 and TRBJ1-4; no D gene call is confident. This TCR was recovered from a female donor with early-stage non-small cell lung cancer. The DNA sequence is as follows: TGTGCCAGCAGCCCGTACTTAAATGAAAAACTGTTTTTT. This translates into CASSPYLNEKLFF.